The subject of this entry is one TCR beta chain. What antigen it recognizes has not been identified. Base qualities are not provided; no much larger clone lies one nucleotide away. The CDR3 regions of human TCRbeta chains were subjected to immunosequencing. For the original study's pipeline: TCRs in the repertoires were compared against a reference library of SARS-CoV-2-specific TCRs that had been generated with the MIRA antigen-specificity platform. Breadth meant the fraction of unique TCRs that were SARS-CoV-2-associated, whereas depth meant the fraction of total T cells that were SARS-CoV-2-associated. Using the MIRA data, each spike-specific TCR was assigned both to the spike region to which the TCR was reactive and to a CD4 or CD8 class. Log10-transformed breadth and depth values were compared by one-way ANOVA with Sidak's multiple comparisons tests. TCRdb carries this immuneACCESS record with in-frame sequences only. Its versions omit some clonotypes, under half of them owing to an unresolved V gene in the studies checked, with the rest unexplained. That table supplies the V and J calls and clone size; D and trimming were determined from the DNA. The sample records approximately 100,000 clones, approximately 90% of which are singletons. 1% to 1.5% of the sample is taken by the ten largest.

This record comes from a study of T cell responses to AZD1222 COVID-19 vaccine (dated by TCRdb to 2020 to 2023). Background for the entire study: AZD1222 recipients given second doses at about 4 weeks or at about 12 weeks were pooled, since spike-specific TCR depth and breadth were not found to differ between the two schedules. A total of approximately 240 trial participants underwent TCR sequencing, of whom some 200 had received two doses of AZD1222 and around 25 had received two doses of the MenACWY control vaccine. Enrollment into the trials was organized by age into subgroups of 18-55, 56-69 and 70-plus years, and those subgroups contained roughly 140, 27 and 60 TCR-sequenced participants, respectively.

General study outcomes and caveats: Only six AZD1222 recipients were SARS-CoV-2 seropositive at baseline, limiting conclusions about previously exposed vaccinees. Reportedly, almost half of the unique spike-specific TCRs recognized epitopes lying outside the regions that are mutated in the B.1.351 and B.1.1.7 variants. A significant rise in spike-specific TCR breadth and depth was observed after two AZD1222 doses relative to day 0 and relative to MenACWY recipients. Vaccine-associated CD4 TCRs spanned the whole spike protein, with dominant responses in regions 160-218 and 743-854. No day 14 peak-response samples were available, so repertoires were characterized only after the peak T cell response. The 56-69-year group was small, and its depth increase did not reach significance, likely because of low power. Participants were mostly white British and included more females than males, and it was suggested by the authors that clonal diversity may have been underestimated.

The CDR3 runs 15 amino acids, cysteine and phenylalanine included. The only DNA kept is the CDR3, 45 bases in frame from the first base. Trimming leaves V shorter by 4 bases and J shorter by 8 bases, with the junction holding 10 bases beyond the gene matches. CDR1 SEHNR and CDR2 FQNEAQ were looked up in the germline V gene (reference sequence). What the time point label conveys for this sample: baseline before first vaccination. The vaccinee samples were drawn from two UK trials, COV001 and COV002, one of which was a single-blind randomized controlled phase 2/3 trial testing AZD1222 (ChAdOx1 nCoV-19) in healthy adults. For TCRbeta chain sequencing, PBMC samples were collected from trial participants at day 0 and at day 28 after the second dose.

The clonotype was recovered from an adult in good health. The sequence is built from TRBV7-9 and TRBJ2-1, with 8 bases in between that match TRBD1. The sequenced sample was peripheral blood, obtained on day 0 of AZD1222 vaccination. The CDR3: CASSSLPPDRDEQFF. Read as DNA, the sequence is TGTGCCAGCAGCTCCCTACCCCCGGACAGGGATGAGCAGTTCTTC. The CDR3 plus the reference TRBV7-9 and TRBJ2-1 genes for the other parts give the full variable domain: DTGVSQNPRHKITKRGQNVTFRCDPISEHNRLYWYRQTLGQGPEFLTYFQNEAQLEKSRLLSDRFSAERPKGSFSTLEIQRTEQGDSAMYLCASSSLPPDRDEQFFGPGTRLTVL.